This T cell receptor beta chain derives from a study of T cell responses to AZD1222 COVID-19 vaccine. With regard to this clone: The target antigen is unknown.

CDR1 and CDR2 from the germline V gene are PRHDT and FYEKMQ (reference sequence). Trimming left V 6 bases short and J 0 bases short, with 8 bases between. CDR3 length equals 13 residues. Libraries were prepared by immunoSEQ multiplex PCR; TCRdb keeps only in-frame clonotypes and omits some of them. The sample includes about 160,000 clones, approximately 87% seen only once; the top ten take roughly 4%. Study-level results: Unmutated variant regions reportedly attract nearly half of all spike-specific TCRs. With two AZD1222 doses given, Spike-specific TCR breadth and depth both rose.

The source was peripheral blood, collected 28 days after the second AZD1222 dose. This chain joins TRBV13 and TRBJ1-1; D not resolved. The sequence derives from an adult who received the AZD1222 COVID-19 vaccine. The CDR3 region is CASRPEMNTEAFF. The CDR3 DNA follows: TGTGCCAGCAGGCCTGAGATGAACACTGAAGCTTTCTTT.